This T cell receptor (beta chain) comes out of a study of blood T cell repertoires in COVID-19. Across the whole study: Sites in the United States, Italy and Spain provided acute and convalescent COVID-19 samples. From T cells, B-cell-depleted T cells, or PBMCs came the material, which was cDNA or gDNA.

In the original analysis: Amplified reference gene primers provided the basis for estimating nucleated cell counts. Assay used: immunoSEQ multiplex PCR; TCRdb lists only in-frame clones, some missing. The V and J calls and clone size were taken over from that table, and D and trimming were inferred from the DNA. This table holds 55,000 to 65,000 clones, 91% found once. This clone was seen only once. This TCR was recovered from a human donor in a cohort sampled during active COVID-19. Sample: peripheral blood.

The CDR3 spells CASSRSTSVTYNEQFF. The CDR3 DNA is TGCGCCAGCAGCCGATCGACTAGCGTAACCTACAATGAGCAGTTCTTC. The chain couples TRBV4-1 to TRBJ2-1; 8 positions agree with TRBD2. Germline CDR1 reads MGHRA; CDR2 reads YSYEKL. The V and J ends lost 4 bases and 2 bases, in that order; junction bases with no gene match: 7. CDR3 length: 16 amino acids.